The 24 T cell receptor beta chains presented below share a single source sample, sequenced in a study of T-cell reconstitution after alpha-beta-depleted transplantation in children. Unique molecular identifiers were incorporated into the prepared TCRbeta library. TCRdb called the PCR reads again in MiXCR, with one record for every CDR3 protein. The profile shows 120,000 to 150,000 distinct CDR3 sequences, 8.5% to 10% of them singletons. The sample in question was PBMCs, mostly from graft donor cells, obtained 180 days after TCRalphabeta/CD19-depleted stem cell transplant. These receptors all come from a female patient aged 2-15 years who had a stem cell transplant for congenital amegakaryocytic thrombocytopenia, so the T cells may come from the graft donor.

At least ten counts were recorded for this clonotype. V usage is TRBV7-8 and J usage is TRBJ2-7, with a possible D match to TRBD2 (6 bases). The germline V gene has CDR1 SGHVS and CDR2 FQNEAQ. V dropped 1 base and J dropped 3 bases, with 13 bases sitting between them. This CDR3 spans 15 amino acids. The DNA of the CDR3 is TGTGCCAGCAGCTTAGGGCCCGGCGGGATCTACGAGCAGTACTTC. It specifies CASSLGPGGIYEQYF.

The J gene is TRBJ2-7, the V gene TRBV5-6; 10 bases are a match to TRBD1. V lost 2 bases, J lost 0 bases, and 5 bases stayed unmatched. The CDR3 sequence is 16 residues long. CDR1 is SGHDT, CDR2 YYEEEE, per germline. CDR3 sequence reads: CASSFGTGVPSYEQYF. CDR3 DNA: TGTGCCAGCAGCTTCGGGACAGGGGTTCCCTCCTACGAGCAGTACTTC.

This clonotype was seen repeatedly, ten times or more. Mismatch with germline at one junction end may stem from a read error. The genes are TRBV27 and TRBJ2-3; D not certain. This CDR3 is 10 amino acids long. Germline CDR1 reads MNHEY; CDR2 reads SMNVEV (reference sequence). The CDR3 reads CASGLDTQYF. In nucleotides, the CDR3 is TGTGCCAGCGGTTTAGATACGCAGTATTTT.

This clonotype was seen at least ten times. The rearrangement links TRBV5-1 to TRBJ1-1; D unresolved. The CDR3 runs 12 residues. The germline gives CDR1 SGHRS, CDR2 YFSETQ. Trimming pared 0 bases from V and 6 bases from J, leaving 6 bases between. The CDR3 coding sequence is TGCGCCAGCAGCTTGGCCCGTCCTGAAGCTTTCTTT. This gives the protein CASSLARPEAFF.

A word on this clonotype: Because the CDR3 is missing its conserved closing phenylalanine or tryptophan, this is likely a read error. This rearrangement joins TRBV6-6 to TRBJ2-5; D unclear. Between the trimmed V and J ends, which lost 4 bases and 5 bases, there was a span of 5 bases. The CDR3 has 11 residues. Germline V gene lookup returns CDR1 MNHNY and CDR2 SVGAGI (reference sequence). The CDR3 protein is CASSLSETQYL. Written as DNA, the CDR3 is TGTGCCAGCAGTTTGAGTGAGACCCAGTACTTA.

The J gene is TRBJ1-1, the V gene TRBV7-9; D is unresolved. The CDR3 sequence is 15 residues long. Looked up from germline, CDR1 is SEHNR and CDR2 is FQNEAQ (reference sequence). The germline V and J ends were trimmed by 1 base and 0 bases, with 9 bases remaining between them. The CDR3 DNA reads TGTGCCAGCAGCTTAGGGGCGGGGATGAACACTGAAGCTTTCTTT. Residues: CASSLGAGMNTEAFF.

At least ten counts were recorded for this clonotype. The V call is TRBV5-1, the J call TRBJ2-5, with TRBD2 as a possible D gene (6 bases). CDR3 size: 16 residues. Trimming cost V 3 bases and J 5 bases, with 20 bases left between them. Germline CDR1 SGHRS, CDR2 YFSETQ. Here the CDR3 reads CASSSFEGGAEETQYF. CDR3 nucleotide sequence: TGCGCCAGCAGCTCCTTCGAAGGAGGGGCGGAGGAGACCCAGTACTTC.

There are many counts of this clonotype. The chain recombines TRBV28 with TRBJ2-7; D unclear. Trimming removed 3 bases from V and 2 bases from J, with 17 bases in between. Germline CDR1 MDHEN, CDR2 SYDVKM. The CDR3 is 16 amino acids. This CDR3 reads CASSFPGSVLTYEQYF. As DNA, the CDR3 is TGTGCCAGCAGTTTCCCGGGCTCAGTGCTAACCTACGAGCAGTACTTC.

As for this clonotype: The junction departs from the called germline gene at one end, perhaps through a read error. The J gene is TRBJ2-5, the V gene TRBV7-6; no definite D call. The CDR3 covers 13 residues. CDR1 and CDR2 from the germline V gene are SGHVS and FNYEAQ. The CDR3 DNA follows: TGTGCCAGCAGCTTATACAGACAAGAGACCAAGTACTTC. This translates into CASSLYRQETKYF. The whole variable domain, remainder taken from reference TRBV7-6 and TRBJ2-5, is GAGVSQSPRYKVTKRGQDVALRCDPISGHVSLYWYRQALGQGPEFLTYFNYEAQQDKSGLPNDRFSAERPEGSISTLTIQRTEQRDSAMYRCASSLYRQETKYFGPGTRLLVL.

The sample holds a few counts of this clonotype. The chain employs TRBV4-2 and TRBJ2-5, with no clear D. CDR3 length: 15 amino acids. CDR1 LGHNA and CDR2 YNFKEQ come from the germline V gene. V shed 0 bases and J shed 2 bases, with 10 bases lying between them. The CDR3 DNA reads TGTGCCAGCAGCCAAGATTCGACATATCAAGAGACCCAGTACTTC. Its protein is CASSQDSTYQETQYF.

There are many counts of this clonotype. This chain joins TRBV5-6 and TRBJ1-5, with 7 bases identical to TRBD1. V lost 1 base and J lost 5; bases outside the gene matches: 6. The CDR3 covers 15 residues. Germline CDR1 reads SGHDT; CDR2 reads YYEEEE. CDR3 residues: CASSLYRGSDQPQHF. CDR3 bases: TGTGCCAGCAGCTTGTACAGGGGTTCGGATCAGCCCCAGCATTTT.

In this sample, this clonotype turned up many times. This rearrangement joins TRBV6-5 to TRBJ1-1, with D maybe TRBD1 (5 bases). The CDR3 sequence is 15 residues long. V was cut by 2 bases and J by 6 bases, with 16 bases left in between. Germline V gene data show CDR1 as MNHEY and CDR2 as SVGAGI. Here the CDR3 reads CASSYESRRGAEAFF. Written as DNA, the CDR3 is TGTGCCAGCAGTTACGAAAGCAGGAGGGGAGCTGAAGCTTTCTTT.

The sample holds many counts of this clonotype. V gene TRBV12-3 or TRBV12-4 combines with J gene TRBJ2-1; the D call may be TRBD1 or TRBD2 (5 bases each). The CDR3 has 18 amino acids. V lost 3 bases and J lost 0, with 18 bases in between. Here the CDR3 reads CASSFRDLGPSSYNEQFF. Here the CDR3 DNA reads TGTGCCAGCAGTTTCAGGGACCTGGGCCCGAGCTCCTACAATGAGCAGTTCTTC.

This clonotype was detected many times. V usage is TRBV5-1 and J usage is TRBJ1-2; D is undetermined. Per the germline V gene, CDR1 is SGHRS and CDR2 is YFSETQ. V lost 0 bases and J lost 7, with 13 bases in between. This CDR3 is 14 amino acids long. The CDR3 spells CASSLEGFQSGYTF. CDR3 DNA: TGCGCCAGCAGCTTGGAAGGGTTCCAGAGTGGCTACACCTTC.

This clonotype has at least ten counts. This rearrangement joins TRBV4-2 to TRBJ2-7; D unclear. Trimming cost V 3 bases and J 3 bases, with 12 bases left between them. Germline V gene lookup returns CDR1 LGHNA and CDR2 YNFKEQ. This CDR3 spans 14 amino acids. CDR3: CASSHGRKVYEQYF. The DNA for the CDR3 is TGTGCCAGCAGCCATGGGCGGAAAGTCTACGAGCAGTACTTC.

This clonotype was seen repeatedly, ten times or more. The CDR3 sequence is CASSYSGRAATDTQYF. The CDR3 DNA follows: TGTGCCAGCAGTTATAGCGGGAGGGCCGCAACAGATACGCAGTATTTT. The chain recombines TRBV6-5 with TRBJ2-3; 11 bases match TRBD2. V lost 3 bases and J lost 3; bases outside the gene matches: 5. Germline loops: CDR1 MNHEY, CDR2 SVGAGI. The CDR3 spans 16 residues.

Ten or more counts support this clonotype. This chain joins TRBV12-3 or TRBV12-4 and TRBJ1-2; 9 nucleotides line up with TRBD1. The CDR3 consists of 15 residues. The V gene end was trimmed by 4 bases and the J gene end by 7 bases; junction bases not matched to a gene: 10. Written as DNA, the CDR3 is TGTGCCAGCAGTTACAGGGGGCGCGGAGTTGGTGGCTACACCTTC. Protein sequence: CASSYRGRGVGGYTF.

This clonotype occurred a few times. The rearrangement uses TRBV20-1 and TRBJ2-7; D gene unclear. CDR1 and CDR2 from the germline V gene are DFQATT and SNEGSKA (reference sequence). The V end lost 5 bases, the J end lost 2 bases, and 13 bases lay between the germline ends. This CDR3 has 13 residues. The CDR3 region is CSAPKNPPYEQYF. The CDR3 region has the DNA TGCAGTGCTCCCAAGAACCCCCCCTACGAGCAGTACTTC.

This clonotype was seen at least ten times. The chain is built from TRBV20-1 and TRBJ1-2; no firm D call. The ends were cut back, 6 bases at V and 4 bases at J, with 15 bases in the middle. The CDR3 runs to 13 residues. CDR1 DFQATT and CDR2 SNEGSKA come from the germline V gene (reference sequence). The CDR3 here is CSALLLFSYGYTF. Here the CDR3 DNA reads TGCAGTGCCCTGCTGCTCTTTTCCTATGGCTACACCTTC.

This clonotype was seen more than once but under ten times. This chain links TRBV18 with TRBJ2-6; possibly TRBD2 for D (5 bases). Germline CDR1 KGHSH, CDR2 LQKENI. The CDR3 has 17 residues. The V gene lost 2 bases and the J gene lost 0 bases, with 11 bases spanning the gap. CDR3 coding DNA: TGTGCCAGCTCACCAGGCGGGCCGAGCTCTGGGGCCAACGTCCTGACTTTC. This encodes CASSPGGPSSGANVLTF.

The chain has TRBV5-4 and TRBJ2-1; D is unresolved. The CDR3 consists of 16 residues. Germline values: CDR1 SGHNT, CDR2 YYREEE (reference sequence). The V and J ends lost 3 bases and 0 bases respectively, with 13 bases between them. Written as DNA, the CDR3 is TGTGCCAGCAGCTCCCCTGAGGAGAGCTCCTACAATGAGCAGTTCTTC. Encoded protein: CASSSPEESSYNEQFF.

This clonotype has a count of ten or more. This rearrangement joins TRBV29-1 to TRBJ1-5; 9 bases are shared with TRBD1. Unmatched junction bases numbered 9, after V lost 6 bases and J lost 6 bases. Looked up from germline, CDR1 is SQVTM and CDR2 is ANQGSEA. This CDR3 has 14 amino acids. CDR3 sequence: CSVRTGDNSQPQHF. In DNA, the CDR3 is TGCAGCGTCAGGACAGGGGATAATAGTCAGCCCCAGCATTTT.

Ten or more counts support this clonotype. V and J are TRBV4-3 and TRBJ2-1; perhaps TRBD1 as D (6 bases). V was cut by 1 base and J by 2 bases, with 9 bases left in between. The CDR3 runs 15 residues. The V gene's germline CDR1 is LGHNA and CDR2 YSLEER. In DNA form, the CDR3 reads TGCGCCAGCAGCCAAGGACAGGTAGCCTACAATGAGCAGTTCTTC. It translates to CASSQGQVAYNEQFF.

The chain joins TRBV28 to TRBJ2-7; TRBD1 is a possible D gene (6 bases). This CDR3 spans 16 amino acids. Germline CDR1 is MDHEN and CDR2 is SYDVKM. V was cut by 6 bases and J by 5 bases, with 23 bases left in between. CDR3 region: CASSDNAGQPYHEQYF. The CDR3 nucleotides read TGTGCCAGCAGCGACAACGCCGGACAGCCCTACCACGAGCAGTACTTC.